This TCR beta chain derives from a study of memory CD4+ T cells and cytomegalovirus serostatus. The sort gate was single viable CD3+CD4+CD8-CD45RO+ cells for memory CD4+ T cells. The data were produced by immunoSEQ multiplex PCR, yet TCRdb's version contains in-frame clones alone and is incomplete. The sample contains about 53,000 clones, just under 80% of which appear only once. Sequencing used memory CD4+ T cells from blood. The sequence was obtained from an adult in good health and CMV-seronegative.

The chain's CDR3 is CASSAATGALDTEAFF. In DNA form, the CDR3 reads TGTGCCAGCAGCGCCGCGACAGGGGCTCTGGACACTGAAGCTTTCTTT. The gene calls are TRBV7-2 and TRBJ1-1, with 8 bases matching TRBD1. This CDR3 region has 16 residues. V shed 5 bases, J shed 3 bases, and the junction held 11 bases outside the gene matches. CDR1 is SGHTA and CDR2 is FQGNSA in the germline V gene.